Reported below is one TCR beta chain. What it binds is unknown. Time point given: blood 2 weeks post-SBRT. The treatment denotes: 15 Gy SBRT to primary tumor, nephrectomy 4 weeks later. The sample is drawn from a study of radiation and T cells in renal cell carcinoma. The overall study: Nephrectomy followed 15 Gy stereotactic body radiation by 4 weeks. The study, taken as a whole, reports: Top tumor clonotypes rose in blood 2 weeks post-radiation, then contracted. Baseline intratumoral clonotype presence is unknown without pretreatment biopsies.

Assay used: immunoSEQ multiplex PCR; TCRdb lists only in-frame clones, some missing. The sample includes about 150,000 clones, 80% to 90% seen only once; the top ten take 13%. The germline gives CDR1 LNHDA, CDR2 SQIVND (reference sequence). The CDR3 has 11 amino acids. Trimming took 6 bases from V and 5 from J, leaving 7 bases between them. The source material was blood, sampled from a patient whose treatment included radiotherapy and nephrectomy. The V gene is TRBV19, the J gene TRBJ1-1; D is possibly TRBD1 (5 bases). The receptor was derived from a woman aged 45-60 years with renal cell carcinoma. The CDR3 loop is CASRRGTEAFF. The CDR3 nucleotides are TGTGCCAGTAGGAGGGGTACTGAAGCTTTCTTT.